A single sample gave rise to the 21 T cell receptor beta chains below, sequenced in a study of regulatory T cells in long-lasting Graves disease. According to the study, TCR beta libraries were built with iRepertoire HTBI primers and CDR3-region Arm-PCR. TCRdb recomputed calls from the multiplex PCR reads with MiXCR, one row per CDR3 protein. The sample records 300,000 or so distinct CDR3 sequences, around a fifth being singletons. Specified time point: persistent/refractory GD, antithyroid drugs over 5 years with positive TRAb. The TCR library was made from RNA extracted from PBMCs. The starting material was peripheral blood mononuclear cells (PBMCs), obtained when the disease was refractory, from a patient treated with antithyroid drugs. These receptor sequences come from a female donor with Graves disease.

The table lists this clonotype with many counts. CDR3 in amino acids: CSAGGLSGSRDEQYF. The CDR3 nucleotides are TGCAGTGCTGGCGGTTTGAGCGGGAGTCGCGACGAGCAGTACTTC. The rearrangement links TRBV20-1 to TRBJ2-7; 8 nucleotides line up with TRBD2. V was pared by 5 bases and J by 5 bases, with 14 bases of the junction left unmatched. This CDR3 has 15 residues. Germline CDR1 DFQATT, CDR2 SNEGSKA (reference sequence).

A word on this clonotype: Since a far larger clone is one base different, this is likely a read error. The rearrangement joins TRBV6-2 or TRBV6-3 to TRBJ2-7; possible D gene TRBD2, 5 bases. Germline V CDR1 and CDR2: MNHEY, SVGEGT. Trimming removed 3 bases from V and 3 bases from J, with 15 bases in between. The CDR3 contains 15 residues. The CDR3 DNA is TGTGCCAGCAGTTATTCCGGACGGGGAGTCTACGAGCAGTACTTC. It specifies CASSYSGRGVYEQYF.

This clonotype was seen a few times. A much larger clone lies one base from this, so it may be a read error. The chain has TRBV12-3 or TRBV12-4 and TRBJ2-7, with 11 bases aligning to TRBD2. The CDR3 length is 14 residues. V gave up 4 bases and J gave up 7 bases; unmatched junction bases: 6. The DNA of the CDR3 is TGTGCCAGCAGTTCCTCTAGCGGGGGGTGGGAGCAGTACTTC. Translating gives CASSSSSGGWEQYF.

Notes on this clonotype: This may come from a read error, since a much larger clone is one base off. The chain joins TRBV28 to TRBJ2-5, with 7 bases lining up with TRBD1. The CDR3 loop spans 15 amino acids. V shed 8 bases, J shed 5 bases, and the junction held 14 bases outside the gene matches. Germline lookup yields CDR1 MDHEN and CDR2 SYDVKM. The CDR3: CASGSPQGEMETQYF. CDR3 DNA: TGTGCCAGCGGTTCACCCCAGGGGGAGATGGAGACCCAGTACTTC. Based on the CDR3 plus reference TRBV28 and TRBJ2-5, the full variable domain is DVKVTQSSRYLVKRTGEKVFLECVQDMDHENMFWYRQDPGLGLRLIYFSYDVKMKEKGDIPEGYSVSREKKERFSLILESASTNQTSMYLCASGSPQGEMETQYFGPGTRLLVL.

This sequence joins TRBV30 and TRBJ2-5; 11 positions agree with TRBD1. CDR1 is GTSNPN and CDR2 is SVGIG in the germline V gene (reference sequence). There are 15 residues in the CDR3. V lost 3 bases to trimming and J lost 5 bases; unmatched junction nucleotides: 8. The CDR3 reads CAWRGWTGGGETQYF. CDR3 in DNA: TGTGCCTGGAGAGGCTGGACAGGGGGCGGTGAGACCCAGTACTTC.

A word on this clonotype: The junction does not match germline at one end; this may be a read error. This sequence joins TRBV27 and TRBJ2-7; unclear D gene. Germline values: CDR1 MNHEY, CDR2 SMNVEV (reference sequence). The CDR3 spans 13 residues. DNA of the CDR3: TGTGCCAACAGTTTCTCATTAGGCTACGAGCAGTACTTC. Its protein product is CANSFSLGYEQYF.

The chain uses TRBV7-2 and TRBJ1-2; D may be TRBD1 (5 bases). This CDR3 is 15 amino acids long. CDR1 and CDR2 (germline): SGHTA, FQGNSA. V was cut by 1 base and J by 2 bases, with 11 bases left in between. CDR3 in amino acids: CASSLGQLDNYGYTF. CDR3 nucleotides: TGTGCCAGCAGCTTAGGACAGCTTGACAACTATGGCTACACCTTC.

This clonotype has at least ten counts. The V and J genes are TRBV28 and TRBJ1-1; 7 bases are a match to TRBD1. V shed 5 bases, J shed 0 bases, and the junction held 12 bases outside the gene matches. The length of the CDR3 is 17 residues. Germline assignment: CDR1 MDHEN and CDR2 SYDVKM. CDR3 sequence (DNA): TGTGCCAGCAGTACCCCTACCCCGGGACAGATGAACACTGAAGCTTTCTTT. Its protein product is CASSTPTPGQMNTEAFF. Full variable domain (outside the CDR3, taken from reference TRBV28 and TRBJ1-1): DVKVTQSSRYLVKRTGEKVFLECVQDMDHENMFWYRQDPGLGLRLIYFSYDVKMKEKGDIPEGYSVSREKKERFSLILESASTNQTSMYLCASSTPTPGQMNTEAFFGQGTRLTVV.

This clonotype was detected only a few times. The gene calls are TRBV28 and TRBJ2-2; the D call may be TRBD1 or TRBD2 (6 bases each). V lost 10 bases to trimming and J lost 3 bases, with 18 bases between them. This CDR3 spans 15 amino acids. Per germline, CDR1 MDHEN and CDR2 SYDVKM. The CDR3 region has the DNA TGTGCCACCTTAGGGGGGACGAGTCACACCGGGGAGCTGTTTTTT. Its protein is CATLGGTSHTGELFF.

Notes on this clonotype: A clone one base away is much larger, so this may be a read error. This chain uses TRBV6-5 with TRBJ2-5, with a tentative D call TRBD1 (6 bases). This CDR3 spans 15 amino acids. Germline V CDR1 and CDR2: MNHEY, SVGAGI. The CDR3 DNA is TGTGCCAGCAGTTACTCGGGGACAACTCAAGGGACCCAGTACTTC. Its translation is CASSYSGTTQGTQYF.

In this sample, this clonotype turned up many times. CDR3 region: CASSHQGFLNQETQYF. The CDR3 DNA sequence: TGTGCCAGCAGTCACCAGGGGTTTTTGAATCAAGAGACCCAGTACTTC. This chain joins TRBV28 and TRBJ2-5; weak D call: TRBD1 (6 bases). Germline CDR1 MDHEN, CDR2 SYDVKM. The length of the CDR3 is 16 residues. V was trimmed by 5 bases and J by 2 bases, leaving 18 bases between them. Full variable domain (remainder filled in from reference TRBV28 and TRBJ2-5): DVKVTQSSRYLVKRTGEKVFLECVQDMDHENMFWYRQDPGLGLRLIYFSYDVKMKEKGDIPEGYSVSREKKERFSLILESASTNQTSMYLCASSHQGFLNQETQYFGPGTRLLVL.

The CDR3 region has the DNA TGCGCCAGCAGAGTAGGAGAGACTTCACCCCTCCACTTT. It translates to CASRVGETSPLHF. The chain recombines TRBV5-1 with TRBJ1-6; D is unresolved. The CDR3 consists of 13 residues. With 5 bases removed from V and 9 bases from J, the gap between germline ends came to 12 bases. Per the germline V gene, CDR1 is SGHRS and CDR2 is YFSETQ.

This clonotype was recorded many times. V gene TRBV28 combines with J gene TRBJ2-7; 9 bases are shared with TRBD1. CDR1 is MDHEN, CDR2 SYDVKM, per germline. The ends lost 6 bases at V and 5 bases at J; junction bases unmatched: 11. The CDR3 loop spans 15 amino acids. CDR3 in amino acids: CASRRTGTGFNEQYF. The CDR3 DNA reads as TGTGCCAGCAGACGTACCGGGACAGGGTTCAACGAGCAGTACTTC.

This clonotype was seen a handful of times. This chain connects TRBV6-2 or TRBV6-3 to TRBJ2-2; D may match TRBD1 or TRBD2 (6 bases each). V dropped 0 bases and J dropped 6 bases, with 8 bases sitting between them. This CDR3 has 14 amino acids. The germline gives CDR1 MNHEY, CDR2 SVGEGT. CDR3 DNA sequence: TGTGCCAGCAGTTACTCGGAGGGGGCCGGGGAGCTGTTTTTT. Translation gives CASSYSEGAGELFF.

The chain combines TRBV6-2 or TRBV6-3 with TRBJ1-2; D not resolved. Trimming cost V 0 bases and J 4 bases, with 12 bases left between them. The V gene's germline CDR1 is MNHEY and CDR2 SVGEGT. CDR3 length equals 15 residues. The CDR3 reads CASSYSAGRVYGYTF. CDR3 in DNA: TGTGCCAGCAGTTACTCGGCGGGGAGGGTCTATGGCTACACCTTC.

This clonotype was picked up many times. The chain combines TRBV11-2 with TRBJ2-7; possibly TRBD2 for D (6 bases). The CDR3 runs to 12 residues. Trimming took 4 bases from V and 6 from J, leaving 10 bases between them. The V gene's germline CDR1 is SGHAT and CDR2 FQNNGV. The CDR3 region is CASSSLAFEQYF. In DNA form, the CDR3 reads TGTGCCAGCAGCTCTCTAGCGTTCGAGCAGTACTTC. Using reference TRBV11-2 and TRBJ2-7 for the parts outside the CDR3, the full variable domain is EAGVAQSPRYKIIEKRQSVAFWCNPISGHATLYWYQQILGQGPKLLIQFQNNGVVDDSQLPKDRFSAERLKGVDSTLKIQPAKLEDSAVYLCASSSLAFEQYFGPGTRLTVT.

The chain carries TRBV12-3 or TRBV12-4 and TRBJ1-5, with 8 bases lining up with TRBD1. The CDR3 is 17 amino acids. J was trimmed by 2 bases and V by 6 bases; bases with no gene match: 12. Here the CDR3 DNA reads TGTGCCAGCAGCTGGACAGGGATTTGGAAGGGCAATCAGCCCCAGCATTTT. Translated, it gives CASSWTGIWKGNQPQHF.

This clonotype was seen a handful of times. A clone one base away is much larger, so this may be a read error. The rearrangement uses TRBV12-3 or TRBV12-4 and TRBJ1-1; a weak D match, TRBD1 (6 bases). The CDR3 has 12 residues. This CDR3 reads CASSPPGGVASF. The CDR3 nucleotides read TGTGCCAGCAGTCCTCCCGGGGGCGTAGCTTCCTTT.

Ten or more counts support this clonotype. This sequence joins TRBV15 and TRBJ2-7, with TRBD2 as a possible D gene (6 bases). Germline V gives CDR1 LNHNV, CDR2 YYDKDF (reference sequence). V lost 4 bases and J 7 bases, leaving 26 bases between the germline ends. The CDR3 consists of 17 residues. The CDR3 sequence: CATSKDRAGPPTGEQYF. CDR3 sequence (DNA): TGTGCCACCAGCAAGGACCGAGCGGGTCCTCCGACGGGGGAGCAGTACTTC. Full variable domain (rest looked up from reference TRBV15 and TRBJ2-7): DAMVIQNPRYQVTQFGKPVTLSCSQTLNHNVMYWYQQKSSQAPKLLFHYYDKDFNNEADTPDNFQSRRPNTSFCFLDIRSPGLGDTAMYLCATSKDRAGPPTGEQYFGPGTRLTVT.

This clonotype appeared many times. Germline is not matched at one junction end, which may reflect a read error. The V call is TRBV5-1, the J call TRBJ1-1; weak D call: TRBD1 (6 bases). Germline V lookup: CDR1 SGHRS, CDR2 YFSETQ. This CDR3 has 13 amino acids. The DNA of the CDR3 is TGTGCCAGCAGTTTCCAGGGGTTCACTGAAGCTTTCTTT. Protein product: CASSFQGFTEAFF.

This clonotype was counted at least ten times. The chain uses TRBV6-1 and TRBJ1-4; a possible D gene is TRBD1 (6 bases). Per germline, CDR1 MNHNS and CDR2 SASEGT. The CDR3 is 13 residues long. The V gene lost 10 bases and the J gene lost 9 bases, with 18 bases spanning the gap. This CDR3 is CATLGADRKKLFF. In DNA, the CDR3 is TGTGCCACCCTGGGGGCCGACAGGAAAAAACTGTTTTTT.